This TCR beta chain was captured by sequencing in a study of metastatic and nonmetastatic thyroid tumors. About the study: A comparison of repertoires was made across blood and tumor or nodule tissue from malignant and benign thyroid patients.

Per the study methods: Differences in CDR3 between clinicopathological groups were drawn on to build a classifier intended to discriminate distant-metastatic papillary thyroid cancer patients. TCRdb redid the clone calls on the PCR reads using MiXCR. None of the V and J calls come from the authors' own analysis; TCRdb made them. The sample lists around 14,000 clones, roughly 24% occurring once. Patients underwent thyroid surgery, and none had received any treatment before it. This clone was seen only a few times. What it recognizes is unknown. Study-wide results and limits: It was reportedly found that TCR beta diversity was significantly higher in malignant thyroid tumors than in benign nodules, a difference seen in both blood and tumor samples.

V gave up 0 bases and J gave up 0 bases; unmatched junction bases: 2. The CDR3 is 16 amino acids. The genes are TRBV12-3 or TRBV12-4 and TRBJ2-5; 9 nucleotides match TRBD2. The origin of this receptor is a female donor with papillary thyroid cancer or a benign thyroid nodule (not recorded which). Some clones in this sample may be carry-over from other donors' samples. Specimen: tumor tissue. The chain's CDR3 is CASSLAAGGYQETQYF. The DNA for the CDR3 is TGTGCCAGCAGTTTAGCGGCGGGAGGGTACCAAGAGACCCAGTACTTC.